This TCR beta chain originates from a study of cytomegalovirus exposure and HLA in healthy donors. Whole-study context: Unique TCRs numbering around 80 million, obtained from HLA-typed donors, made up an early data release.

This CDR3 has 14 residues. The germline V gene encodes CDR1 SGDLS and CDR2 YYNGEE. Trimming pared 0 bases from V and 6 bases from J, leaving 11 bases between. Whole-study findings and limits: TCR beta sequences numbering 15,000 to 20,000 were associated with HLA alleles at 0.05 false discovery rate in a later analysis. Trimming of TCR beta V- and J-genes showed a link, identified in a later analysis, to a missense DCLRE1C variant. An analysis was carried out later, and it reportedly showed fewer N-insertions in an Asian-associated ancestry cluster than the 666-donor mean.

As for this clone: What it recognizes is unknown.

PCR amplification relied on 60 Vbeta primers (plus 13 Jbeta primers). Sequencing used immunoSEQ multiplex PCR; TCRdb keeps in-frame clones, though not all of them. The sample table sets out 140,000 to 150,000 clones. The clonotype was recovered from a woman in her 50s in good health and CMV-seronegative. The specimen sequenced was PBMCs. This chain connects TRBV9 to TRBJ2-3; D is perhaps TRBD2 (6 bases). CDR3 region: CASSVGVRGDTQYF. The CDR3 coding sequence is TGTGCCAGCAGCGTAGGGGTTCGGGGGGATACGCAGTATTTT. Full variable domain (remainder filled in from reference TRBV9 and TRBJ2-3): DSGVTQTPKHLITATGQRVTLRCSPRSGDLSVYWYQQSLDQGLQFLIQYYNGEERAKGNILERFSAQQFPDLHSELNLSSLELGDSALYFCASSVGVRGDTQYFGPGTRLTVL.